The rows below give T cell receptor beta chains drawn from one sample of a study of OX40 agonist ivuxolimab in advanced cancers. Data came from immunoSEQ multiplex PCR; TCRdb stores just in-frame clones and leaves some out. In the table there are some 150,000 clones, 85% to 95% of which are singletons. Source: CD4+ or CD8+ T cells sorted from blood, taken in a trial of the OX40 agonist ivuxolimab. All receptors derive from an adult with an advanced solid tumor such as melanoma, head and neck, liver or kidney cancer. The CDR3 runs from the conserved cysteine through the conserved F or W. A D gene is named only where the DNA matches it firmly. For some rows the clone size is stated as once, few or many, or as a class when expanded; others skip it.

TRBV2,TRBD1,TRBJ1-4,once,CASTPDRGHEKLFF,TGTGCCAGCACCCCGGACAGGGGGCATGAAAAACTGTTTTTT
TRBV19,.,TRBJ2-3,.,CASSGQELVRTPQYF,TGTGCCAGTAGTGGTCAGGAGCTAGTTCGCACTCCGCAGTATTTT
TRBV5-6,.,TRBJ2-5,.,CASSIKGVGAGETQYF,TGTGCCAGCAGCATCAAGGGGGTTGGGGCAGGAGAGACCCAGTACTTC
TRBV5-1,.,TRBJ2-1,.,CASSLGPFPSYNEQFF,TGCGCCAGCAGCTTGGGTCCATTTCCCTCCTACAATGAGCAGTTCTTC
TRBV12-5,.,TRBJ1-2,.,CASGLTSRSSYTF,TGTGCTAGTGGTTTGACCAGTCGTAGTAGCTACACCTTC
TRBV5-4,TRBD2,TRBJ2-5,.,CASSLGTSGAQETQYF,TGTGCCAGCAGCCTCGGGACTAGCGGGGCCCAAGAGACCCAGTACTTC
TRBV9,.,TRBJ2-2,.,CASSLTANTGELFF,TGTGCCAGCAGCCTAACAGCGAACACCGGGGAGCTGTTTTTT
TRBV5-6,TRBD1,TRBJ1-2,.,CASTKGQYNYGYTF,TGTGCCAGCACCAAGGGACAGTACAACTATGGCTACACCTTC
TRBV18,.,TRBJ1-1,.,CASSPLGLNTEAFF,TGTGCCAGCTCACCACTGGGGTTGAACACTGAAGCTTTCTTT
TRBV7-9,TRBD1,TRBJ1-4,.,CASSLWGQPNEKLFF,TGTGCCAGCAGCTTATGGGGACAGCCTAATGAAAAACTGTTTTTT
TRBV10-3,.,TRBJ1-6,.,CAISESPGTLNSPLHF,TGTGCCATCAGTGAGTCCCCCGGGACCCTAAATTCACCCCTCCACTTT
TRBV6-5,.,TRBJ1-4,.,CASSYGGAGEKLFF,TGTGCCAGCAGTTACGGAGGAGCGGGGGAAAAACTGTTTTTT
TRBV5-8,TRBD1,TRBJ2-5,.,CASSPGTGYRETQYF,TGTGCCAGCAGCCCCGGGACAGGGTATCGAGAGACCCAGTACTTC
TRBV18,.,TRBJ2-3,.,CASSTLRLLGTDTQYF,TGTGCCAGCTCAACCCTTCGCCTTTTAGGCACAGATACGCAGTATTTT
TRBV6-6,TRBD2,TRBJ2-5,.,CASRRGTIWQETQYF,TGTGCCAGCAGACGAGGGACTATTTGGCAAGAGACCCAGTACTTC
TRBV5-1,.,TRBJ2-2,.,CASSQRAARVAGELFF,TGCGCCAGCTCACAGCGAGCCGCCAGGGTTGCCGGGGAGCTGTTTTTT
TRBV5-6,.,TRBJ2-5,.,CASSFQGVETQYF,TGTGCCAGCAGCTTCCAGGGAGTGGAGACCCAGTACTTC
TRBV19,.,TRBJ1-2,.,CASSEQTTVYGYTF,TGTGCCAGTAGTGAACAAACGACAGTCTATGGCTACACCTTC
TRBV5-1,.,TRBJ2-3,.,CASSFQGLRGTDTQYF,TGCGCCAGCAGCTTTCAGGGCCTCCGGGGCACAGATACGCAGTATTTT
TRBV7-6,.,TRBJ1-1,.,CASSSEGTEAFF,TGTGCCAGCAGCTCGGAGGGCACTGAAGCTTTCTTT
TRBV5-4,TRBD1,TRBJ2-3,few,CASSWGQARPDTQYF,TGTGCCAGCAGCTGGGGACAGGCCAGACCAGATACGCAGTATTTT
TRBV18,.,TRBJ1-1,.,CASSPLRSAGEAFF,TGTGCCAGCTCACCACTCAGGTCAGCAGGGGAGGCTTTCTTT
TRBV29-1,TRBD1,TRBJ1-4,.,CSAQGGTANEKLFF,TGCAGCGCCCAAGGGGGCACGGCTAATGAAAAACTGTTTTTT
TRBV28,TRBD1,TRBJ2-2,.,CASNSWGTGRAGELFF,TGTGCCAGCAACTCATGGGGGACAGGGAGGGCCGGGGAGCTGTTTTTT
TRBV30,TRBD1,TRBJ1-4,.,CAWSGKGAREKLFF,TGTGCCTGGAGTGGCAAGGGGGCGCGGGAAAAACTGTTTTTT
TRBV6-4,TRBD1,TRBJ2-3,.,CASSDVRGNTQYF,TGTGCCAGCAGTGACGTCAGGGGGAATACGCAGTATTTT
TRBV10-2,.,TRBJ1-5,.,CASSEVGDGQPQHF,TGCGCCAGCAGTGAGGTGGGGGACGGTCAGCCCCAGCATTTT
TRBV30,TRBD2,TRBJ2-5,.,CAWSVFLAGAQETQYF,TGTGCCTGGAGTGTATTCCTAGCGGGAGCTCAAGAGACCCAGTACTTC
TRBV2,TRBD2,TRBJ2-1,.,CASREQGLAGVEQFF,TGTGCCAGCAGGGAACAGGGACTAGCGGGAGTAGAGCAGTTCTTC
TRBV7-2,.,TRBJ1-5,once,CASTPQPQHF,TGTGCCAGCACTCCCCAGCCCCAGCATTTT
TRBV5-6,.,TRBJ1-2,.,CASSLRTRDYGYTF,TGTGCCAGCAGCTTGAGGACACGGGATTATGGCTACACCTTC
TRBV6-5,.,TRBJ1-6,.,CASSYSNGQGIHF,TGTGCCAGCAGTTACTCGAACGGCCAGGGAATCCACTTT
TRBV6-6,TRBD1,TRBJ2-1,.,CASSYGTGYNEQFF,TGTGCCAGCAGTTACGGGACAGGGTACAATGAGCAGTTCTTC
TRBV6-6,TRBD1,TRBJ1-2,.,CASSPDRTGFDGYTF,TGTGCCAGCAGTCCAGATCGGACAGGGTTTGATGGCTACACCTTC
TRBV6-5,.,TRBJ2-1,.,CASRRASAYNEQFF,TGTGCCAGCAGACGTGCGTCCGCATACAATGAGCAGTTCTTC
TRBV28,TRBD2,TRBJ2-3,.,CASSLPAGGPPSTDTQYF,TGTGCCAGCAGTTTACCCGCGGGAGGGCCCCCCAGCACAGATACGCAGTATTTT
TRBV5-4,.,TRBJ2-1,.,CASSFGSTQNNEQFF,TGTGCCAGCAGCTTTGGGTCCACCCAAAACAATGAGCAGTTCTTC
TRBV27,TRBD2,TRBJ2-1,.,CASSLVWREGRNHNEQFF,TGTGCCAGCAGTTTGGTCTGGCGGGAGGGCCGTAACCACAATGAGCAGTTCTTC
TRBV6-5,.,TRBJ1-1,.,CASSERREIEAFF,TGTGCCAGCAGTGAAAGGCGAGAGATTGAAGCTTTCTTT
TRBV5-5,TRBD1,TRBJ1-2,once,CASTESGTGGQGYTF,TGTGCCAGCACCGAGTCAGGGACAGGGGGCCAAGGCTACACCTTC
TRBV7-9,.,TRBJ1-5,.,CASSSHIDNQPQHF,TGTGCCAGCAGCTCCCACATAGACAATCAGCCCCAGCATTTT
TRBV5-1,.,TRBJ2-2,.,CASSPGTPNTGELFF,TGCGCCAGCAGCCCCGGGACACCGAACACCGGGGAGCTGTTTTTT
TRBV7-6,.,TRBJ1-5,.,CASSPLGGAGQPQHF,TGTGCCAGCAGCCCCCTTGGGGGAGCGGGACAGCCCCAGCATTTT
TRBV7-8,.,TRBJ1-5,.,CASSPVGGSGQPQHF,TGTGCCAGCAGCCCAGTGGGGGGGTCGGGCCAGCCCCAGCATTTT
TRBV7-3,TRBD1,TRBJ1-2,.,CASSPGQGGYGYTF,TGTGCCAGCAGCCCCGGACAGGGGGGTTATGGCTACACCTTC
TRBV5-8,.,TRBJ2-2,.,CASSLYGELFF,TGTGCCAGCAGTCTGTACGGGGAGCTGTTTTTT
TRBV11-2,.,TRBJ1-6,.,CASVMTVNNSPLHF,TGTGCCAGCGTAATGACAGTGAATAATTCACCCCTCCACTTT
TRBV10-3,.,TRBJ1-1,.,CAISTTGGTEAFF,TGTGCCATCAGTACGACAGGAGGCACTGAAGCTTTCTTT
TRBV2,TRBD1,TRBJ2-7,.,CASLRTGSYEQYF,TGTGCCAGCCTCCGGACAGGGAGCTACGAGCAGTACTTC
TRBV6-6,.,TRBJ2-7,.,CASSRSGGGGEYEQYF,TGTGCCAGCAGTCGCAGCGGTGGGGGGGGCGAGTACGAGCAGTACTTC
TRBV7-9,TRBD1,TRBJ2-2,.,CASSQETGLGGELFF,TGTGCCAGCAGCCAAGAGACAGGGTTGGGCGGGGAGCTGTTTTTT
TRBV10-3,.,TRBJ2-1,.,CAISMQGHNEQFF,TGTGCCATCAGTATGCAGGGGCATAATGAGCAGTTCTTC
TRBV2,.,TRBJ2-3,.,CASSVLPPRRRFDTDTQYF,TGTGCCAGCAGTGTTCTACCTCCCCGCCGGCGTTTCGACACAGATACGCAGTATTTT